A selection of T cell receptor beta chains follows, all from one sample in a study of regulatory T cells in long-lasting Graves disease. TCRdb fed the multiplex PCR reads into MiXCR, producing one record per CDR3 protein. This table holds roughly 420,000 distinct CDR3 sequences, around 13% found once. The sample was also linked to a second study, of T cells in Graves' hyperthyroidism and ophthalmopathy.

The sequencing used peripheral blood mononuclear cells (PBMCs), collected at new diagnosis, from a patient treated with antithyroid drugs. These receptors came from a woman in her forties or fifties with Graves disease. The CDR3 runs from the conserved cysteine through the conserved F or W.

CDR3: CASSLRQDSSGNTIYF
J: TRBJ1-3
V: TRBV5-6

CDR3: CASSLTGSTNTGELFF
J: TRBJ2-2
V: TRBV5-1

CDR3: CASSLYKGPRGTEAFF
J: TRBJ1-1
V: TRBV28

CDR3: CSARDSWIAKEQYF
J: TRBJ2-7
V: TRBV20-1

CDR3: CASSQDLGEKLFF
J: TRBJ1-4
V: TRBV5-1

CDR3: CASSHGGGASSYEQYF
J: TRBJ2-7
V: TRBV5-6

CDR3: CASTPALAENTGELFF
J: TRBJ2-2
V: TRBV13

CDR3: CASSQVGLSNTGELFF
J: TRBJ2-2
V: TRBV4-1

CDR3: CASTKAGGGYNEQFF
J: TRBJ2-1
V: TRBV6-1

CDR3: CASSSTSHEQFF
J: TRBJ2-1
V: TRBV7-3

CDR3: CASSRTSGQGAHEQYF
J: TRBJ2-7
V: TRBV28

CDR3: CASSVTGTESYTF
J: TRBJ1-2
V: TRBV19

CDR3: CASSYFGWGTSGKNTGELFF
J: TRBJ2-2
V: TRBV6-5

CDR3: CASSGTSGFTGELFF
J: TRBJ2-2
V: TRBV4-2

CDR3: CASSLSELETQYF
J: TRBJ2-5
V: TRBV5-1

CDR3: CSAPSGGGTGELFF
J: TRBJ2-2
V: TRBV20-1

CDR3: CASSSRRQGPTLQETQYF
J: TRBJ2-5
V: TRBV5-1

CDR3: CASSSGTEFYNSPLHF
J: TRBJ1-6
V: TRBV5-1

CDR3: CASSQRAGVTDTQYF
J: TRBJ2-3
V: TRBV14

CDR3: CASSPALTGSSYEQYF
J: TRBJ2-7
V: TRBV7-9

CDR3: CASSLPGLAGISYNEQFF
J: TRBJ2-1
V: TRBV12-3/TRBV12-4

CDR3: CASTPTSGATDTQYF
J: TRBJ2-3
V: TRBV7-2

CDR3: CASSFGTGVSYEQYF
J: TRBJ2-7
V: TRBV28

CDR3: CASSLPGGPSNEQFF
J: TRBJ2-1
V: TRBV7-3

CDR3: CASSPRDSASNYGYTF
J: TRBJ1-2
V: TRBV5-1

CDR3: CASSGRDRGQGNTIYF
J: TRBJ1-3
V: TRBV6-1

CDR3: CASSVDQGQTDTQYF
J: TRBJ2-3
V: TRBV9

CDR3: CASSLKTSGGGLRETQYF
J: TRBJ2-5
V: TRBV28

CDR3: CASSLVPGGGYEQYF
J: TRBJ2-7
V: TRBV5-1

CDR3: CASSPQGATNSPLHF
J: TRBJ1-6
V: TRBV7-3

CDR3: CASTRAGKRGDTQYF
J: TRBJ2-3
V: TRBV28

CDR3: CAWTGSGNTIYF
J: TRBJ1-3
V: TRBV30

CDR3: CASTEGKAGGSYEQYF
J: TRBJ2-7
V: TRBV7-9

CDR3: CAISVWETNYNEQFF
J: TRBJ2-1
V: TRBV10-3

CDR3: CSARDPITSGRANEQYF
J: TRBJ2-7
V: TRBV20-1

CDR3: CASSPRNSGVTCEQYF
J: TRBJ2-7
V: TRBV28

CDR3: CASSATGGRDQPQHF
J: TRBJ1-5
V: TRBV9

CDR3: CASSSDSGAYGYTF
J: TRBJ1-2
V: TRBV18

CDR3: CASRVLAGANTGELFF
J: TRBJ2-2
V: TRBV2

CDR3: CSVEVGLAGVPQYF
J: TRBJ2-3
V: TRBV29-1

CDR3: CASSREVTGVQYF
J: TRBJ2-7
V: TRBV28

CDR3: CASSPSGQGSEQYF
J: TRBJ2-7
V: TRBV18

CDR3: CASSFTGGEKLFF
J: TRBJ1-4
V: TRBV12-3/TRBV12-4

CDR3: CASSPSEAEREQPQHF
J: TRBJ1-5
V: TRBV12-3/TRBV12-4

CDR3: CASSVSTGVVNTIYF
J: TRBJ1-3
V: TRBV13

CDR3: CSVVIAGDLDTQYF
J: TRBJ2-3
V: TRBV29-1

CDR3: CASSFLRNRGLEQFF
J: TRBJ2-1
V: TRBV7-9

CDR3: CASSLLGTGGNSPLHF
J: TRBJ1-6
V: TRBV7-3

CDR3: CASNPGGGQGRSPLHF
J: TRBJ1-6
V: TRBV28

CDR3: CASRQRNQPQHF
J: TRBJ1-5
V: TRBV28

CDR3: CASSAGTVGYTF
J: TRBJ1-2
V: TRBV5-1

CDR3: CASSEGGRGEVSGNTIYF
J: TRBJ1-3
V: TRBV6-1

CDR3: CASSLFRTGVGAVQETQYF
J: TRBJ2-5
V: TRBV6-1

CDR3: CSADRDPGGYEQYF
J: TRBJ2-7
V: TRBV20-1

CDR3: CASSLSGRVTDTQYF
J: TRBJ2-3
V: TRBV3-1

CDR3: CASSHRRGLYNEQFF
J: TRBJ2-1
V: TRBV14